Shown below are 16 T cell receptor beta chains from a single sample sequenced in a study of human T cells and chemical hapten exposure. From the RACE reads, TCRdb called clonotypes with MiXCR, one entry per CDR3 protein. The sample has about 360,000 distinct CDR3 sequences, around 7% seen once. Noted time point: patch test 1, 2 weeks after DPC sensitization. Treatment: therapeutic diphenylcyclopropenone sensitization with weekly scalp DPC. Sequencing used whole blood, obtained in connection with sensitization to the hapten diphenylcyclopropenone (DPC). These receptors all stem from a woman between 18 and 29 years old with alopecia areata. Some clones in this sample may be carry-over from other donors' samples.

This clonotype has just a few counts. The CDR3 reads CASSAATESNEKLFF. CDR3 nucleotide sequence: TGTGCCAGCAGCGCAGCGACGGAGTCCAATGAAAAACTGTTTTTT. The chain uses TRBV9 and TRBJ1-4; D is uncertain. Trimming cost V 3 bases and J 5 bases, with 14 bases left between them. The germline V gene has CDR1 SGDLS and CDR2 YYNGEE. CDR3 length: 15 amino acids.

This clonotype turned up a few times. The chain has TRBV7-2 and TRBJ2-1; 7 bases agree with TRBD1. Germline V gene lookup returns CDR1 SGHTA and CDR2 FQGNSA. J was trimmed by 4 bases and V by 0 bases; bases with no gene match: 6. The CDR3 length is 16 residues. The CDR3 nucleotides are TGTGCCAGCAGCTTAGCCACAGGGGTGCAGTACAATGAGCAGTTCTTC. This encodes CASSLATGVQYNEQFF.

The V and J genes are TRBV7-2 and TRBJ2-7; D perhaps matches TRBD2 (6 bases). CDR1 and CDR2 (germline): SGHTA, FQGNSA. V dropped 0 bases and J dropped 7 bases, with 13 bases sitting between them. The CDR3 runs 14 residues. CDR3 sequence reads: CTSSLASGGREQYF. The DNA of the CDR3 is TGTACCAGCAGCTTAGCGTCCGGGGGAAGGGAGCAGTACTTC. Full variable domain (rest looked up from reference TRBV7-2 and TRBJ2-7): GAGVSQSPSNKVTEKGKDVELRCDPISGHTALYWYRQSLGQGLEFLIYFQGNSAPDKSGLPSDRFSAERTGGSVSTLTIQRTQQEDSAVYLCTSSLASGGREQYFGPGTRLTVT.

The chain combines TRBV14 with TRBJ1-4; TRBD1 matches at 8 bases. The J segment lost 8 bases and the V segment lost 5 bases, leaving 10 bases of the junction unmatched. CDR3 length: 15 amino acids. CDR1 and CDR2 (germline): SGHDN, FVKESK. This chain's CDR3 is CASSFTGQVKEKLFF. The CDR3 DNA sequence: TGTGCCAGCAGCTTCACGGGACAGGTGAAAGAAAAACTGTTTTTT.

This clonotype was seen a handful of times. This chain joins TRBV7-9 and TRBJ2-1; D is undetermined. The CDR3 has 13 residues. Germline V gives CDR1 SEHNR, CDR2 FQNEAQ (reference sequence). Trimming took off 3 bases at V and 8 bases at J, with 11 bases between the two ends. The CDR3: CASSFPVFHEQFF. In DNA, the CDR3 is TGTGCCAGCAGCTTCCCGGTATTCCATGAGCAGTTCTTC.

This clonotype has just a few counts. The chain employs TRBV6-6 and TRBJ2-3; 9 bases are shared with TRBD1. The V segment lost 7 bases and the J segment 0 bases; nucleotides outside the gene matches: 5. Germline V gene lookup returns CDR1 MNHNY and CDR2 SVGAGI (reference sequence). This CDR3 contains 15 residues. The CDR3 DNA reads as TGTGCCAGCACCGCTGGACAGGGGAGCACAGATACGCAGTATTTT. Translating gives CASTAGQGSTDTQYF.

In this sample, this clonotype turned up many times. The chain links TRBV5-1 to TRBJ2-3; 7 bases are shared with TRBD1. The trim removed 1 base at V and 4 bases at J, leaving 9 bases unmatched. Germline-derived CDR1 and CDR2 are SGHRS and YFSETQ. This CDR3 contains 16 residues. The CDR3 region is CASSLSIQGYSDTQYF. Written as DNA, the CDR3 is TGCGCCAGCAGCTTGAGTATACAGGGGTATTCAGATACGCAGTATTTT.

The chain employs TRBV27 and TRBJ2-2; 8 bases match TRBD2. The ends lost 10 bases at V and 3 bases at J; junction bases unmatched: 7. The CDR3 is 14 residues long. Germline CDR1 MNHEY, CDR2 SMNVEV (reference sequence). CDR3 in DNA: TGTGCCACCTGGGCTAGCGGGTACACCGGGGAGCTGTTTTTT. As protein: CATWASGYTGELFF.

This clonotype has only a few counts. DNA of the CDR3: TGTGCCAGCAGTTACTGGGCGAACAGGCCCTACGAGCAGTACTTC. It yields the protein CASSYWANRPYEQYF. The gene calls are TRBV6-5 and TRBJ2-7, with D possibly TRBD1 on 5 matching bases. Germline V lookup: CDR1 MNHEY, CDR2 SVGAGI. Trimming pared 1 base from V and 2 bases from J, leaving 12 bases between. The CDR3 length is 15 residues.

There are many counts of this clonotype. The V and J genes are TRBV18 and TRBJ2-5; 7 bases line up with TRBD1. CDR1 and CDR2 (germline): KGHSH, LQKENI. The CDR3 runs 13 residues. J was trimmed by 4 bases and V by 3 bases; bases with no gene match: 2. The CDR3 nucleotides are TGTGCCAGCTCACCGGACAGGACAGAGACCCAGTACTTC. Its protein is CASSPDRTETQYF.

This clonotype was recorded many times. The chain combines TRBV6-2 or TRBV6-3 with TRBJ1-5; D is unclear. The CDR3 runs 17 residues. Germline CDR1 MNHEY, CDR2 SVGEGT. V was clipped by 0 bases and J by 7 bases, with 19 bases between them. The DNA for the CDR3 is TGTGCCAGCAGTTACTCGAGATACAAGGCCCCTAAACAGCCCCAGCATTTT. Amino acid sequence: CASSYSRYKAPKQPQHF.

The sample holds many counts of this clonotype. V and J are TRBV5-5 and TRBJ2-3; no reliable D call. The V gene lost 1 base and the J gene lost 2 bases, with 5 bases spanning the gap. In germline, CDR1 is SGHKS, CDR2 YYEKEE (reference sequence). CDR3 length equals 13 residues. The CDR3 spells CASSLQYTDTQYF. The CDR3 DNA reads as TGTGCCAGCAGCTTGCAGTACACAGATACGCAGTATTTT.

This clonotype was found a few times. The chain carries TRBV4-1 and TRBJ1-1; D is unresolved. Germline CDR1 is MGHRA and CDR2 is YSYEKL. Trimming took 0 bases from V and 11 from J, leaving 13 bases between them. The CDR3 is made up of 13 amino acids. CDR3 loop: CASSQEVNGRAFF. The CDR3 nucleotides read TGCGCCAGCAGCCAAGAGGTAAATGGGAGGGCTTTCTTT.

The chain uses TRBV4-2 and TRBJ2-3, with D perhaps assigned TRBD1 or TRBD2 (7 bases each). Germline CDR1 and CDR2: LGHNA and YNFKEQ. This CDR3 comprises 16 residues. Trimming cost V 4 bases and J 1 base, with 15 bases left between them. The CDR3 loop reads CASSPMAGGGTDTQYF. The CDR3 coding sequence is TGTGCCAGCAGCCCAATGGCAGGGGGGGGCACAGATACGCAGTATTTT.

V is TRBV2 and J is TRBJ1-4; D gene uncertain. The V end lost 3 bases, the J end lost 8 bases, and 10 bases lay between the germline ends. The CDR3 has 13 residues. CDR1 SNHLY and CDR2 FYNNEI come from the germline V gene. The CDR3 reads CASSDTEQEKLFF. The CDR3 DNA follows: TGTGCCAGCAGTGATACAGAACAAGAAAAACTGTTTTTT.

The chain is built from TRBV18 and TRBJ2-7; no clear D. Germline lookup yields CDR1 KGHSH and CDR2 LQKENI. Trimming took 1 base from V and 5 from J, leaving 9 bases between them. There are 13 residues in the CDR3. The DNA of the CDR3 is TGTGCCAGCTCACCACGTCCTGTGAACGAGCAGTACTTC. Translation: CASSPRPVNEQYF.